The source of this TCR beta chain is a study of regulatory T cells in long-lasting Graves disease. The time point denotes: newly diagnosed GD, antithyroid drugs for less than 3 months. PBMCs were the source of the RNA used for TCR sequencing. Building the TCR beta libraries relied on iRepertoire HTBI primers, and CDR3 regions underwent Arm-PCR. TCRdb fed the multiplex PCR reads into MiXCR, producing one record per CDR3 protein. The table lists about 540,000 distinct CDR3 sequences, roughly 14% of them singletons, with over 7.5% in the top ten. The CDR3 totals 16 residues. Germline values: CDR1 SGHRS, CDR2 YFSETQ. Trimming pared 4 bases from V and 6 bases from J, leaving 23 bases between. The sample was also reused in another study, on T cells in Graves' hyperthyroidism and ophthalmopathy.

This sequence originates from a man aged 25 to 40 with Graves disease. The material sequenced was peripheral blood mononuclear cells (PBMCs), taken at new diagnosis, from a patient treated with antithyroid drugs. The chain couples TRBV5-1 to TRBJ2-7; weak D call: TRBD1 (7 bases). CDR3 in amino acids: CASSVLKPGGSSEQYF. The CDR3 DNA is TGCGCCAGCAGCGTACTGAAGCCAGGGGGGTCTAGCGAGCAGTACTTC.